This is a list of T cell receptor beta chains from one sample in a study of blood T cell repertoires in COVID-19. Libraries were prepared by immunoSEQ multiplex PCR; TCRdb keeps only in-frame clonotypes and omits some of them. Among tens of thousands of clones listed, roughly three quarters were seen once. The specimen sequenced was peripheral blood. These receptor sequences come from a human donor with active or convalescent COVID-19. The donor label of this sample is uncertain. CDR3s include the opening cysteine and the closing phenylalanine or tryptophan. The order of the fields is V gene, CDR3 length, J gene, clone size, CDR3 protein. Clone sizes are given selectively: once, few, many, or a class where the clone is expanded.

>TRBV10-3|12|TRBJ2-5|NA
CAISTGGETQYF
>TRBV4-1|13|TRBJ2-3|NA
CASSQDYRVTQYF
>TRBV11-2|15|TRBJ1-4|NA
CASSLEVGGKEKLFF
>TRBV25-1|17|TRBJ2-5|NA
CASSDGGTSGRGVTQYF
>TRBV18|16|TRBJ1-1|NA
CASSLGPGTLNTEAFF
>TRBV12-3/TRBV12-4|13|TRBJ1-6|NA
CASSLGGHSPLHF
>TRBV4-1|14|TRBJ1-4|NA
CASRPETGGEKLFF
>TRBV6-5|14|TRBJ2-5|once
CASSTGQGGETQYF
>TRBV19|15|TRBJ2-1|NA
CASRRGETSQGEQFF
>TRBV30|17|TRBJ1-5|NA
CAWSVGQGAPDNQPQHF
>TRBV7-9|13|TRBJ1-1|NA
CASSLEGGAEAFF
>TRBV5-8|15|TRBJ1-1|few
CASSYVVQGTTEAFF
>TRBV5-1|16|TRBJ2-7|NA
CASSQGLAGRAYEQYF
>TRBV19|13|TRBJ1-4|NA
CASKPGQSEKLFF
>TRBV7-2|13|TRBJ1-2|NA
CASSLQNDYGYTF
>TRBV5-1|16|TRBJ2-1|once
CASSATAGGTYNEQFF
>TRBV7-2|15|TRBJ1-4|once
CASSLASRESEKLFF
>TRBV18|13|TRBJ1-2|NA
CASSPGEDYGYTF
>TRBV10-2|13|TRBJ2-5|NA
CASSEWGGETQYF
>TRBV28|19|TRBJ2-6|once
CASSFDRAGLSSGANVLTF
>TRBV18|17|TRBJ1-5|once
CASSPRGEPGSNQPQHF
>TRBV7-3|15|TRBJ1-1|once
CASSFYSVLNTEAFF
>TRBV3-1/TRBV3-2|11|TRBJ1-1|NA
CASSPGGEAFF
>TRBV25-1|15|TRBJ1-6|NA
CASSVWGGFNSPLHF
>TRBV5-1|18|TRBJ2-5|NA
CASSSDTLAGGSQETQYF
>TRBV4-1|13|TRBJ2-2|NA
CASSPLNTGELFF
>TRBV4-1|17|TRBJ2-3|NA
CASSQGLAGGPSDTQYF
>TRBV21-1|14|TRBJ1-1|once
CASSKGQTNTEAFF
>TRBV5-8|15|TRBJ2-1|NA
CASSVGLAGERGQFF